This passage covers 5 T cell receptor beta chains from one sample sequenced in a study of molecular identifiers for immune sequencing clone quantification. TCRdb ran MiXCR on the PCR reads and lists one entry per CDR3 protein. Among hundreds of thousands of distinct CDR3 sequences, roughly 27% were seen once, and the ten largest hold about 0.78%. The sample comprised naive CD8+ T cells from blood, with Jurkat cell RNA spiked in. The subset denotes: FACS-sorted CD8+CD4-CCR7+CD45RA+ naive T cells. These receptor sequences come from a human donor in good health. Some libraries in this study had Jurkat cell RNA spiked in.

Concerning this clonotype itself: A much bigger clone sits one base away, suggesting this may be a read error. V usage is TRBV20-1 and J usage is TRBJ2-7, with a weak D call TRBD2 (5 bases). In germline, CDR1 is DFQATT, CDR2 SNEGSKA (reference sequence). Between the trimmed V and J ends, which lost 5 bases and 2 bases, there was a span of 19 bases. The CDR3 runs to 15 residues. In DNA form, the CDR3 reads TGCAGTGCTGGAAGTGTAAGCGGCACTCCCTACGAGCAGTACTTC. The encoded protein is CSAGSVSGTPYEQYF.

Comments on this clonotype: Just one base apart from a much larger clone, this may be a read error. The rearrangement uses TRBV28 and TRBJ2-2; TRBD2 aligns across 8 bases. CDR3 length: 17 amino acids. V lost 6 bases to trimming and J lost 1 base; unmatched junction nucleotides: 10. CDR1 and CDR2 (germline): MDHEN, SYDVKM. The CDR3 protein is CASRPKGLVKNTGELFF. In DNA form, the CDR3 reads TGTGCCAGCAGACCCAAGGGACTAGTGAAGAACACCGGGGAGCTGTTTTTT.

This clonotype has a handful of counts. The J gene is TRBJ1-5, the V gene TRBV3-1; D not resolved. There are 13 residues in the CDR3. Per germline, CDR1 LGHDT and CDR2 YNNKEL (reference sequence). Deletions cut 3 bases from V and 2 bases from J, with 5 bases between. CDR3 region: CASSQGRNQPQHF. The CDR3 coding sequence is TGTGCCAGCAGCCAGGGCCGCAATCAGCCCCAGCATTTT.

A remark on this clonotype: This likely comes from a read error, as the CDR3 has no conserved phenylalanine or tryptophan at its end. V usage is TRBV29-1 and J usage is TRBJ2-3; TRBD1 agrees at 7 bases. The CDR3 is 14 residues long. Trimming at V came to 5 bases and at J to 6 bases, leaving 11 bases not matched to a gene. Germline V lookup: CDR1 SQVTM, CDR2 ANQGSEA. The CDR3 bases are TGCAGCGTTACCGTGACAGGGTCGTCGGATACGCAGTATGTT. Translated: CSVTVTGSSDTQYV.

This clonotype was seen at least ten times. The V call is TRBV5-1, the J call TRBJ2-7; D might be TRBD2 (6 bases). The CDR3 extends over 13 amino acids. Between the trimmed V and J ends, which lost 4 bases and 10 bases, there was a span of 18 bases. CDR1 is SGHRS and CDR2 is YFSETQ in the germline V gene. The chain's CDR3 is CASSLGTLSDQYF. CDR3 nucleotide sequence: TGCGCCAGCAGCCTAGGGACTCTTTCTGACCAGTACTTC.